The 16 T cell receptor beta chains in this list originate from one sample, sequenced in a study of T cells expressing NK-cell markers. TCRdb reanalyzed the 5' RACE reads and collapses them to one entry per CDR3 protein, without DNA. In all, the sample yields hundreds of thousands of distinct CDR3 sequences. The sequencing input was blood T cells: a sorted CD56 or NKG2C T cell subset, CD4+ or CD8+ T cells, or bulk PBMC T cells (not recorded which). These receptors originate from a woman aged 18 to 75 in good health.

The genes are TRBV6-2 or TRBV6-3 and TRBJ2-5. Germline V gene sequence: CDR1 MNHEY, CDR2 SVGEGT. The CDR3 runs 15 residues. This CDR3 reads CATALTTWTQETQYF.

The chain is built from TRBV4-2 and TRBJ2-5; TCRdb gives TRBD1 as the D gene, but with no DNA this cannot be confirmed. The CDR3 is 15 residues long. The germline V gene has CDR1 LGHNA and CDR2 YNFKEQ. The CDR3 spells CASSQEGAQSETQYF.

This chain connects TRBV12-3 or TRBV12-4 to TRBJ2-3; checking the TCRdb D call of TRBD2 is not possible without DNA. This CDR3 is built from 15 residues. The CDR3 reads CASSFSGAGADTQYF.

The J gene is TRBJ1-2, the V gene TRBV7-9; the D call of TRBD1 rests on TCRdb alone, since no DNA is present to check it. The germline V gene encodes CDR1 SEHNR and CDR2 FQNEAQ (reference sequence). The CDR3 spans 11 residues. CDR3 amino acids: CASRTGGGYTF.

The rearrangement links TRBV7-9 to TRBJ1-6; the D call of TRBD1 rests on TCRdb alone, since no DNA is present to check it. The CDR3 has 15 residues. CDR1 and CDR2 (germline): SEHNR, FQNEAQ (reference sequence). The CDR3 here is CASSLGSGADSPLHF.

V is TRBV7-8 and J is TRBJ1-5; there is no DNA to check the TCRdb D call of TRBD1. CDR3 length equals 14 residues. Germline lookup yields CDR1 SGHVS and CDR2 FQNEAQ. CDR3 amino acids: CASSLAGGGYPQHF.

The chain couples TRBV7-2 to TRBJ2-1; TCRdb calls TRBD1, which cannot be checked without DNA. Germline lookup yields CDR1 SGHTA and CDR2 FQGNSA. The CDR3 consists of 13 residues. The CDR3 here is CASSFRTGNQQFF.

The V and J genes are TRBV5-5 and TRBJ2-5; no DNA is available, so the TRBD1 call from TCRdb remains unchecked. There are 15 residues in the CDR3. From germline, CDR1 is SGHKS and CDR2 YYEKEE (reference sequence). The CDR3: CASSFFDRGSETQYF.

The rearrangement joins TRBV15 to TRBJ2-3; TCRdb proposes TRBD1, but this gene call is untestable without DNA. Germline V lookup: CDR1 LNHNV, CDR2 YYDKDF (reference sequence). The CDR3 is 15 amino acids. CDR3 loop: CATSRGGAGTDTQYF.

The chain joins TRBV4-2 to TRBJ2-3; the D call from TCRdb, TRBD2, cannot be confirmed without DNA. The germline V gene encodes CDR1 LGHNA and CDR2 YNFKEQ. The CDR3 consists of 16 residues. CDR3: CASSQELAGGRDTQYF.

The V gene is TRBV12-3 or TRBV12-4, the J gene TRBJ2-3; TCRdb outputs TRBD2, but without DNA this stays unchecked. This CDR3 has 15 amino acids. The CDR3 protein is CASTPGASGGGTQYF.

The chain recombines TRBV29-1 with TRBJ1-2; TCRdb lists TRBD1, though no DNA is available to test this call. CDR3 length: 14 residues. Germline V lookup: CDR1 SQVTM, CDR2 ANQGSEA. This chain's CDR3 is CSGRDRGANYGYTF.

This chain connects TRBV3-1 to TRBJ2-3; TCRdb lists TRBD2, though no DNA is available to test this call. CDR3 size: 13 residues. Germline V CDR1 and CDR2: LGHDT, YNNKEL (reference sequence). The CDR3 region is CASSQGLADTQYF.

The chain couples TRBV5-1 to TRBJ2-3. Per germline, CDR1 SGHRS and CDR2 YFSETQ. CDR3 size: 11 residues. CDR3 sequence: CANLNTDTQYF.

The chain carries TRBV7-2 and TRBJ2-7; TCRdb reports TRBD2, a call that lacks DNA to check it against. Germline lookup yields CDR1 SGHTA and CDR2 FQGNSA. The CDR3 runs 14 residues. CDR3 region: CASSLPGLYYKQYF.

This CDR3 is CASASTDTQYF. The genes are TRBV3-1 and TRBJ2-3. In germline, CDR1 is LGHDT, CDR2 YNNKEL (reference sequence). This CDR3 comprises 11 residues.